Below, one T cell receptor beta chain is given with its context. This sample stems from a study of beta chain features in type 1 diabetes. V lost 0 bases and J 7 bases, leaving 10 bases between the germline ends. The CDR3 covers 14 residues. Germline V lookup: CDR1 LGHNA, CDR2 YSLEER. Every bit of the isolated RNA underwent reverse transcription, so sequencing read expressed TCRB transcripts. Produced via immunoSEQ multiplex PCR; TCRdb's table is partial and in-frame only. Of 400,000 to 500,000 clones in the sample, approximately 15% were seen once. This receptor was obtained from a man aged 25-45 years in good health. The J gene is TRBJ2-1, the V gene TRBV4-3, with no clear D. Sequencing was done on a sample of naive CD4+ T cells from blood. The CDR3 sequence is CASSQELLMNEQFF. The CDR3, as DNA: TGCGCCAGCAGCCAAGAACTCCTTATGAATGAGCAGTTCTTC.